A selection of T cell receptor beta chains follows, all from one sample in a study of shared clonotypes between healthy human individuals. Generated by immunoSEQ multiplex PCR, the TCRdb table keeps only in-frame clones and is missing some. The table has about 300,000 clones, approximately 79% seen once. The sample taken for sequencing was memory CD4+ T cells sorted from blood. The receptors were sampled from a man aged 25-45 years in good health. Both conserved end residues are part of each CDR3. D genes are given only for firm matches. The listing skips clone size in some rows; elsewhere it reads once, few, many or a size class.

.	TRBD2	TRBJ2-3	TRBV7-2	TGTGCCAGCAGCCAGCGAAGGCTAGCGGGAGGGGCAGATACGCAGTATTTT	CASSQRRLAGGADTQYF
.	.	TRBJ1-1	TRBV7-8	TGTGCCAGCAGCTTAGTCGGGGGGAACACTGAAGCTTTCTTT	CASSLVGGNTEAFF
few	TRBD1	TRBJ1-1	TRBV4-1	TGCGCCAGCAGCCGGGACAGGGGTAACACTGAAGCTTTCTTT	CASSRDRGNTEAFF
.	.	TRBJ2-1	TRBV5-1	TGCGCCAGCAGCTTGGCACCGGGACCGGTCTACAATGAGCAGTTCTTC	CASSLAPGPVYNEQFF
.	.	TRBJ2-5	TRBV2	TGTGCCAGCAGTGAGGACAGATACCAAGAGACCCAGTACTTC	CASSEDRYQETQYF
.	.	TRBJ2-7	TRBV20-1	TGCAGTACTAGCCGAGCCTACGAGCAGTACTTC	CSTSRAYEQYF
.	.	TRBJ2-7	TRBV6-1	TGTGCCAGCAGAATTCGACAGGCCTACGAGCAGTACTTC	CASRIRQAYEQYF
.	TRBD2	TRBJ2-3	TRBV18	TGTGCCAGCTCACCCTTTGGGCGAGCGGGGTCAGACACAGATACGCAGTATTTT	CASSPFGRAGSDTDTQYF
.	.	TRBJ2-7	TRBV29-1	TGCAGCGTTGCCGGTTCAGCCTACGAGCAGTACTTC	CSVAGSAYEQYF
once	TRBD1	TRBJ2-4	TRBV2	TGTGCCATCACCTGGGACAGGAGGGTGTACTTC	CAITWDRRVYF
.	TRBD1	TRBJ1-2	TRBV6-4	TGTGCCAGCAGCCCAGGGGGTTTAGGCTATGGCTACACCTTC	CASSPGGLGYGYTF
.	TRBD1	TRBJ1-3	TRBV5-1	TGCGCCAGCAGCACCGGGACAGGGAGGGACACCATATATTTT	CASSTGTGRDTIYF
.	.	TRBJ1-1	TRBV5-4	TGTGCCAGCAGCCCCCAACAGGTAGTGAACACTGAAGCTTTCTTT	CASSPQQVVNTEAFF
few	.	TRBJ2-7	TRBV7-9	TGTGCCAGCAGCCCTGGGCAGTACGAGCAGTACTTC	CASSPGQYEQYF
once	.	TRBJ2-7	TRBV7-9	TGTGCCAGCAGCCAAGACAAGTCCTACGAGCAGTACTTC	CASSQDKSYEQYF
.	.	TRBJ2-7	TRBV5-5	TGTGCCAGCAGCAGCCCCACCTACGAGCAGTACTTC	CASSSPTYEQYF
.	.	TRBJ2-1	TRBV7-9	TGTGCCAGCAGCTTAGCGGGACCTGGCAATGAGCAGTTCTTC	CASSLAGPGNEQFF
.	.	TRBJ2-7	TRBV4-2	TGTGCCAGCAGCCAAGCTCGGGAGTTACCCTACGAGCAGTACTTC	CASSQARELPYEQYF